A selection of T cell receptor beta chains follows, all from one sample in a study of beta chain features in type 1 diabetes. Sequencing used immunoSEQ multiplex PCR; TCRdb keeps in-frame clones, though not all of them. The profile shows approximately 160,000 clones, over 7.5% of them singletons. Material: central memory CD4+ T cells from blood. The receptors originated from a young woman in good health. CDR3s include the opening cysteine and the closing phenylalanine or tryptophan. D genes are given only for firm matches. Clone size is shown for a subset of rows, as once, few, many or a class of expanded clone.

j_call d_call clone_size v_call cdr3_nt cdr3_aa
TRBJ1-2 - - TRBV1 - CTSSQEESFPPNYGCTF
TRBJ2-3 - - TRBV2 TGTGCCAGCAAAGACAGACCTTCTAGCACAGATACGCAGTATTTT CASKDRPSSTDTQYF
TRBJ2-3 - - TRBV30 TGTGCCTGGAGTGTGGGAGGCGGGGGCGAACCAGATACGCAGTATTTT CAWSVGGGGEPDTQYF
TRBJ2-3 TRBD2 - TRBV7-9 TGTGCCAGCAGCTTCCTCGGGAGGGCAGATACGCAGTATTTT CASSFLGRADTQYF
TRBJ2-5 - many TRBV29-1 TGCAGCGTTGAACCCTGGGAGGAGACCCAGTACTTC CSVEPWEETQYF
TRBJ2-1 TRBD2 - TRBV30 TGTGCCTGGAGTGGAGGACCCGGGACTAGCGGGGGGTTCTCCTACAATGAGCAGTTCTTC CAWSGGPGTSGGFSYNEQFF
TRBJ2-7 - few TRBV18 TGTGCCAGCTCACCCCTGGCGACAGTCTACGAGCAGTACTTC CASSPLATVYEQYF
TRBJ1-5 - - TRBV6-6 TGTGCCAGCACCCTGGGGGGATTCAGCAATCAGCCCCAGCATTTT CASTLGGFSNQPQHF
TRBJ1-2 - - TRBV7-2 TGTGCCAGCAGCCCGACCAGGGAAGCCCATGGCTACACCTTC CASSPTREAHGYTF
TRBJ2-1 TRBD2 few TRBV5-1 TGCGCCAGCAGCTTGGCCCCGGGGGGAGCGGGAGCCAATGAGCAGTTCTTC CASSLAPGGAGANEQFF
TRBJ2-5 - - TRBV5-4 TGTGCCAGCAGCTTGCCCAACCCCGGAGTAAAAGAGACCCAGTACTTC CASSLPNPGVKETQYF
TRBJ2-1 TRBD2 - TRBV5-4 TGTGCCAGCAGCTTGGTACTAGCGGGAGTAAATGAGCAGTTCTTC CASSLVLAGVNEQFF
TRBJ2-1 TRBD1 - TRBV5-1 TGCGCCAGCAGCGAAACAGGGGAGCTTGCCTACAATGAGCAGTTCTTC CASSETGELAYNEQFF
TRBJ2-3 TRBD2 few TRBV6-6 TGTGCCAGCAGTTTAGTAGCGGGAGGGCCGACAGATACGCAGTATTTT CASSLVAGGPTDTQYF
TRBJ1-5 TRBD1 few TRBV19 TGTGCCAGTAGTATGCACAGGGGAAAAGATCAGCCCCAGCATTTT CASSMHRGKDQPQHF
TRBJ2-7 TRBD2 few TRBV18 TGTGCCAGCTCACCAGGTAGCGGGGCCTACGAGCAGTACTTC CASSPGSGAYEQYF
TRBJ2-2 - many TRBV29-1 TGCAGCGTTGAGGGAGCCGGGCCCAGGATCGGGGAGCTGTTTTTT CSVEGAGPRIGELFF
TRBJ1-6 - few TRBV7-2 TGTGCCAGCAGCTTAGGGCGGGTCAAGAATTCACCCCTCCACTTT CASSLGRVKNSPLHF
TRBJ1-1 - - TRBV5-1 TGCGCCAGCAGCCTGACAGGACAACTTAACACTGAAGCTTTCTTT CASSLTGQLNTEAFF
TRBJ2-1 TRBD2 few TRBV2 TGTGCCAGCAGTCCAGCGGGGAGCTCCTACAATGAGCAGTTCTTC CASSPAGSSYNEQFF
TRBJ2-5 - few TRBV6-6 TGTGCCAGCAAAGGGGGTGGGTCTCAAGAGACCCAGTACTTC CASKGGGSQETQYF
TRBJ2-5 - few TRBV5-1 TGCGCCAGCAGCTTGAATGCGGCAGGGTCGGAGACCCAGTACTTC CASSLNAAGSETQYF
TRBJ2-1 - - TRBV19 TGTGCCAGTAGTAGGCAGGGTGACGATGAGCAGTTCTTC CASSRQGDDEQFF
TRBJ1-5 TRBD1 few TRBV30 TGTGCCTGGAGTAGGGACAGGAATCAGCCCCAGCATTTT CAWSRDRNQPQHF
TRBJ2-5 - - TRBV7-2 TGTGCCAGCAGCTTAGCTTTCAGTCAAGAGACCCAGTACTTC CASSLAFSQETQYF
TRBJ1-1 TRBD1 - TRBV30 TGTGCCTGGAGTAGACAGGGTGGAACTGAAGCTTTCTTT CAWSRQGGTEAFF
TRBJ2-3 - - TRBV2 TGTGCCAGCAGTGAGGCTGGAGACGGAACAGATACGCAGTATTTT CASSEAGDGTDTQYF
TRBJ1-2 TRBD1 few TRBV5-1 TGCGCCAGCAGCTTGAATCCCCAGGGGGCGTCCCGCTCCTTC CASSLNPQGASRSF